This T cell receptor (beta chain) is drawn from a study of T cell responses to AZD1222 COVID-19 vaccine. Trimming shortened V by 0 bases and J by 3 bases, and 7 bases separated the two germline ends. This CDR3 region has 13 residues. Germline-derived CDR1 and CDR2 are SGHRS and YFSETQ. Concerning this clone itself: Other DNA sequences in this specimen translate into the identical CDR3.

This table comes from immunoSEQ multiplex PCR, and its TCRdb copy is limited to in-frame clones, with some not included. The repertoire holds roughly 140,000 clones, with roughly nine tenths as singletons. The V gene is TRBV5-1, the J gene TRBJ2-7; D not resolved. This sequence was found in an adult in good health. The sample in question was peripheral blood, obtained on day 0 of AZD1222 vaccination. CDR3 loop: CASSLAESYEQYF. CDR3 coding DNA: TGCGCCAGCAGCTTGGCCGAGAGCTACGAGCAGTACTTC.